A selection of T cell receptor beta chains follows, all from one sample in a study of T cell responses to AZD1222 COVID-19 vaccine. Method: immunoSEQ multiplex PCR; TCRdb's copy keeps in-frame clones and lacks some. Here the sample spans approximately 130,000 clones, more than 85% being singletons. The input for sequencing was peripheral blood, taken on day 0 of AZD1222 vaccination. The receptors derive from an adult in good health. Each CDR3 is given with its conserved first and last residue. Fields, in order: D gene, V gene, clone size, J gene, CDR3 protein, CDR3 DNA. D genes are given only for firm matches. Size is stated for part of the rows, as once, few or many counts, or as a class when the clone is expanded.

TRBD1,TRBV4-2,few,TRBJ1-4,CASSQDFGTGAEKLFF,TGTGCCAGCAGCCAAGATTTTGGGACAGGGGCGGAAAAACTGTTTTTT
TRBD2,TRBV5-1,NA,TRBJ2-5,CASSFGGEETQYF,TGCGCCAGCAGCTTTGGGGGGGAAGAGACCCAGTACTTC
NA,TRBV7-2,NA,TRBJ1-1,CASSLNREISEAFF,TGTGCCAGCAGCTTAAACAGGGAAATTTCTGAAGCTTTCTTT
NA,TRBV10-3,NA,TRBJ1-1,CAITRDGTNTEAFF,TGTGCCATCACCCGGGACGGAACGAACACTGAAGCTTTCTTT
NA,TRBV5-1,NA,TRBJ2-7,CASSRGPTGTGEQYF,TGCGCCAGCAGCCGAGGCCCGACAGGGACTGGCGAGCAGTACTTC
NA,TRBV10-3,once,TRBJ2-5,CAISDHGSDQETQYF,TGTGCCATCAGTGATCATGGGTCAGACCAAGAGACCCAGTACTTC
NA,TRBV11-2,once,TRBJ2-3,CASSQALVDADTQYF,TGTGCCAGCAGTCAAGCTTTAGTAGACGCAGATACGCAGTATTTT
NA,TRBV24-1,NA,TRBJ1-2,CATLPGGNYGYTF,TGTGCCACCCTCCCCGGCGGAAACTATGGCTACACCTTC
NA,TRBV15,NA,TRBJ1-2,CATSRDLLAGGYTF,TGTGCCACCAGCAGAGATTTGTTGGCAGGTGGCTACACCTTC
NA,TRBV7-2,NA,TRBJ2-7,CASSLSPRLEQYF,TGTGCCAGCAGCTTATCCCCTAGACTCGAGCAGTACTTC
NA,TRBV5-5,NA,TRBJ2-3,CASSLVRIADTQYF,TGTGCCAGCAGCTTGGTACGTATCGCAGATACGCAGTATTTT
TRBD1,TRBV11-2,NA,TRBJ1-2,CASSLGGGQGSGGYTF,TGTGCCAGCAGCTTAGGTGGCGGACAGGGGTCGGGAGGCTACACCTTC
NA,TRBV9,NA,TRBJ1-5,CASSGGAGNHQPQHF,TGTGCCAGCAGCGGCGGGGCCGGTAACCATCAGCCCCAGCATTTT
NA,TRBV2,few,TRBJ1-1,CASSEAYPNTEAFF,TGTGCCAGCAGTGAAGCGTATCCGAACACTGAAGCTTTCTTT
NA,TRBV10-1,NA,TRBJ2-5,CASSEARGSQETQYF,TGCGCCAGCAGTGAGGCGAGGGGGTCCCAAGAGACCCAGTACTTC
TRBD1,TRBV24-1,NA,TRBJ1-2,CATSDGRGSGGYTF,TGTGCCACCAGTGATGGCAGGGGGTCTGGTGGCTACACCTTC
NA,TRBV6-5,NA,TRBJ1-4,CASSLTLRREKLFF,TGTGCCAGCAGTTTGACCCTTCGGCGGGAAAAACTGTTTTTT
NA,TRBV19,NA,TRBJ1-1,CASSIKNWWGVTEAFF,TGTGCCAGTAGTATAAAAAATTGGTGGGGTGTTACTGAAGCTTTCTTT
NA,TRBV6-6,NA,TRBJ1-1,CASSFRMNTEAFF,TGTGCCAGCAGTTTCCGGATGAACACTGAAGCTTTCTTT
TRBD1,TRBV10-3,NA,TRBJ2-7,CAISDGTVNEQYF,TGTGCCATCAGTGACGGGACAGTCAACGAGCAGTACTTC
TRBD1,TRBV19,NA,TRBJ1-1,CASKGQRGLVDTEAFF,TGTGCCAGTAAGGGGCAAAGGGGGCTGGTGGACACTGAAGCTTTCTTT
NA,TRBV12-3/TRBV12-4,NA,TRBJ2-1,CASSFYRDNEQFF,TGTGCCAGCAGTTTTTACCGAGACAATGAGCAGTTCTTC
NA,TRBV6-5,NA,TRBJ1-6,CASSYTHGGLNSPLHF,TGTGCCAGCAGTTACACCCATGGGGGGCTGAATTCACCCCTCCACTTT
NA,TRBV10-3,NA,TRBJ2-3,CAISEGISTDTQYF,TGTGCCATCAGTGAAGGGATTAGCACAGATACGCAGTATTTT
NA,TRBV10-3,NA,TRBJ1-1,CAIGPQMNTEAFF,TGTGCCATCGGTCCCCAGATGAACACTGAAGCTTTCTTT
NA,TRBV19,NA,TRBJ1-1,CASRPVVRGSSEAFF,TGTGCCAGTAGGCCAGTAGTGAGGGGGAGTTCTGAAGCTTTCTTT
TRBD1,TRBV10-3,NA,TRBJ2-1,CAISEVTGGNEQFF,TGTGCCATCAGTGAGGTGACAGGGGGCAATGAGCAGTTCTTC
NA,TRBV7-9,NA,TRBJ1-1,CASSGSRSNTEAFF,TGTGCCAGCTCCGGGTCTCGCTCTAACACTGAAGCTTTCTTT
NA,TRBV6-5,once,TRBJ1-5,CASSYLGVGDQPQHF,TGTGCCAGCAGTTACTTGGGGGTCGGAGATCAGCCCCAGCATTTT
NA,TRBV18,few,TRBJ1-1,CASSPAGLDTEAFF,TGTGCCAGCTCACCGGCAGGGCTGGACACTGAAGCTTTCTTT
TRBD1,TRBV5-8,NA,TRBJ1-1,CASSSDRVYTEAFF,TGTGCCAGCAGCTCCGACAGGGTGTACACTGAAGCTTTCTTT
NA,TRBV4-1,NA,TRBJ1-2,CASSQGDGVRSYGYTF,TGCGCCAGCAGCCAAGGGGACGGGGTGCGGAGCTATGGCTACACCTTC
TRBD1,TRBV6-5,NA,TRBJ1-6,CASTPGQGDSPLHF,TGTGCCAGCACCCCGGGACAGGGCGATTCACCCCTCCACTTT
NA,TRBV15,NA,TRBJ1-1,CATSRDRGSDTEAFF,TGTGCCACCAGCAGAGACAGGGGCTCGGACACTGAAGCTTTCTTT
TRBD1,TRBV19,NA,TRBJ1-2,CASSGQAYGYTF,TGTGCCAGTAGTGGACAGGCCTATGGCTACACCTTC
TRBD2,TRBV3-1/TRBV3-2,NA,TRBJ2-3,CASSQENASGGSSTDTQYF,TGTGCCAGCAGCCAAGAGAATGCTAGCGGGGGCTCTAGCACAGATACGCAGTATTTT
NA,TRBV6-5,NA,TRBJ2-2,CASTPGAGNTGELFF,TGTGCCAGCACCCCAGGGGCAGGGAACACCGGGGAGCTGTTTTTT
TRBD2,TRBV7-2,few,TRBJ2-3,CASSDRLAHRTDTQYF,TGTGCCAGCAGCGACCGACTAGCCCATCGCACAGATACGCAGTATTTT
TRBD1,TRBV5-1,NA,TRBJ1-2,CASSTTLTGHGYTF,TGCGCCAGCAGCACGACCTTGACAGGGCACGGCTACACCTTC
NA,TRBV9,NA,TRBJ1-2,CASSVGPGLSYGYTF,TGTGCCAGCAGCGTAGGGCCAGGGCTTAGCTATGGCTACACCTTC
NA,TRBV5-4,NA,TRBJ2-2,CASSLGLNTGELFF,TGTGCCAGCAGCTTGGGTTTAAACACCGGGGAGCTGTTTTTT
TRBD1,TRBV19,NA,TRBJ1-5,CASGQGPSQPQHF,TGTGCCAGTGGACAGGGGCCGAGTCAGCCCCAGCATTTT
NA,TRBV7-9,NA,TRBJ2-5,CASSLGSEGTGKTQYF,TGTGCCAGCAGCTTAGGTAGTGAGGGGACGGGAAAGACCCAGTACTTC
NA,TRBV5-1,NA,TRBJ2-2,CASRHWGTGELFF,TGCGCCAGCAGACACTGGGGGACCGGGGAGCTGTTTTTT
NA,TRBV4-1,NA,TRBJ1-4,CASSQNRLEKLFF,TGCGCCAGCAGCCAAAACCGGCTTGAAAAACTGTTTTTT
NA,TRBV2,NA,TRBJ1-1,CASILLGPGSDTEAFF,TGTGCCAGCATCCTCCTCGGGCCAGGGTCGGACACTGAAGCTTTCTTT
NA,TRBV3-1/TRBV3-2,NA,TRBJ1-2,CASSQDGNYGYTF,TGTGCCAGCAGCCAAGACGGAAACTATGGCTACACCTTC
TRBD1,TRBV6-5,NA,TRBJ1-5,CASSITGEYQPQHF,TGTGCCAGCAGTATTACAGGGGAATATCAGCCCCAGCATTTT
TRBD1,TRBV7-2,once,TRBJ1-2,CASSLGTGPYGYTF,TGTGCCAGCAGCTTAGGGACAGGGCCCTATGGCTACACCTTC
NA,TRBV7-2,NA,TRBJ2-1,CASSSTASSYNEQFF,TGTGCCAGCAGCTCCACAGCGAGCTCCTACAATGAGCAGTTCTTC